These 17 T cell receptor beta chains share one sample of origin, sequenced in a study of CD8 T cells in ankylosing spondylitis. Study results and limitations: It appeared that ankylosing spondylitis blood was characterized by a TCR beta motif of several highly homologous variants.

No cognate antigen is known for these TCRs. Each CDR3 protein gets one entry after TCRdb re-called the 5' RACE reads with MiXCR. The repertoire includes a few hundred thousand distinct CDR3 sequences, roughly 8% of them detected once, and about 14% sits in the top ten. What was sequenced was blood, either unsorted or a sorted T cell fraction (not recorded which). The origin of the receptors is a male donor with ankylosing spondylitis.

This chain links TRBV4-3 with TRBJ2-1; the D gene is possibly TRBD2 (7 bases). Trimming took 4 bases from V and 5 from J, leaving 18 bases between them. Germline V gene lookup returns CDR1 LGHNA and CDR2 YSLEER. This CDR3 comprises 16 residues. The CDR3, as DNA: TGCGCCAGCAGCCCAAAAGGGGGAGGGCCCCACAATGAGCAGTTCTTC. The encoded protein is CASSPKGGGPHNEQFF.

This clonotype occurred a few times. The CDR3: CASSLLGGRNEQFF. In DNA form, the CDR3 reads TGCGCCAGCAGCTTGCTCGGGGGGAGGAATGAGCAGTTCTTC. This chain links TRBV5-1 with TRBJ2-1; TRBD2 matches 7 bases. CDR3 length equals 14 residues. Germline trimming cut 1 base from V and 7 bases from J; bases unmatched to any gene: 5. Germline lookup yields CDR1 SGHRS and CDR2 YFSETQ.

Worth noting for this clonotype: A much larger clone is a single base away; this may be a read error. This chain joins TRBV7-2 and TRBJ2-7; the D gene is possibly TRBD1 (5 bases). The germline gives CDR1 SGHTA, CDR2 FQGNSA. The CDR3 sequence is 13 residues long. The CDR3 DNA reads TGTGCCAGCAGCTTAGAAGGGGCTCTCAAGCAGCACTTC. Translated: CASSLEGALKQHF.

V gene TRBV5-1 combines with J gene TRBJ2-7; 9 bases agree with TRBD1. The germline CDR1 and CDR2 sequences are SGHRS and YFSETQ. The CDR3 totals 14 residues. Losses at the gene ends were 4 bases for V and 5 bases for J; bases not matched to a gene: 7. The CDR3 spells CASSRDRASDEQYF. CDR3 nucleotide sequence: TGCGCCAGCAGCAGGGACAGGGCATCGGACGAGCAGTACTTC.

Comment on this clonotype: Germline is not matched at one junction end, which may reflect a read error. V and J are TRBV10-3 and TRBJ2-7; D gene uncertain. CDR3 size: 13 residues. Germline values: CDR1 ENHRY, CDR2 SYGVKD. The CDR3 sequence: CAIGEKSRYEQYF. CDR3 coding DNA: TGTGCCATCGGTGAGAAGAGCCGGTACGAGCAGTACTTC.

CDR3 protein: CASSPGQGFNQPQHF. The CDR3 DNA sequence: TGTGCCAGTAGCCCGGGTCAGGGGTTCAATCAGCCCCAGCATTTT. J is TRBJ1-5 and V is TRBV19; possibly TRBD1 for D (6 bases). This CDR3 spans 15 amino acids. Per germline, CDR1 LNHDA and CDR2 SQIVND (reference sequence). The V end was cut by 6 bases, the J end by 3 bases, with 15 bases between.

This clonotype was observed many times. The chain joins TRBV6-2 or TRBV6-3 to TRBJ2-1; 11 bases fit TRBD2. Germline V gives CDR1 MNHEY, CDR2 SVGEGT. CDR3 length equals 15 residues. The V segment lost 2 bases and the J segment 10 bases; nucleotides outside the gene matches: 7. Here the CDR3 reads CASSYVGLAGSEQFF. In DNA form, the CDR3 reads TGTGCCAGCAGTTACGTCGGACTAGCGGGCTCCGAGCAGTTCTTC.

The rearrangement uses TRBV5-1 and TRBJ2-3; possible D gene TRBD1, 5 bases. From germline, CDR1 is SGHRS and CDR2 YFSETQ. V was cut by 0 bases and J by 4 bases, with 15 bases left in between. This CDR3 is built from 16 residues. CDR3 residues: CASSLDGAVGADTQYF. The CDR3 DNA is TGCGCCAGCAGCTTGGATGGGGCAGTAGGGGCAGATACGCAGTATTTT.

The chain employs TRBV20-1 and TRBJ2-5, with D unresolved. CDR3 length: 12 amino acids. V lost 5 bases and J 0 bases, leaving 7 bases between the germline ends. CDR1 and CDR2 from the germline V gene are DFQATT and SNEGSKA (reference sequence). The chain's CDR3 is CSAFGDQETQYF. The DNA of the CDR3 is TGCAGTGCTTTCGGAGACCAAGAGACCCAGTACTTC.

This chain joins TRBV19 and TRBJ2-4, with D unresolved. V was shortened by 3 bases and J by 6 bases, with 15 bases between the two germline ends. CDR3 length equals 15 residues. CDR1 LNHDA and CDR2 SQIVND come from the germline V gene (reference sequence). CDR3 region: CASSMTTDSLNIQYF. As DNA, the CDR3 is TGTGCCAGTAGTATGACAACGGATAGTTTAAACATTCAGTACTTC.

At least ten counts were recorded for this clonotype. The chain links TRBV24-1 to TRBJ2-3, with D perhaps TRBD2 (5 bases). The CDR3 spans 16 residues. V was cut by 0 bases and J by 5 bases, with 14 bases left in between. Germline V gene sequence: CDR1 KGHDR, CDR2 SFDVKD. The CDR3 nucleotides read TGTGCCACCAGTGATTTGCAATGGGGAGACATAGATACGCAGTATTTT. It specifies CATSDLQWGDIDTQYF.

This clonotype was counted a few times. The chain employs TRBV30 and TRBJ2-1; the match to TRBD2 covers 10 bases. The CDR3 is 14 residues long. CDR1 and CDR2 (germline): GTSNPN, SVGIG (reference sequence). Trimming cost V 5 bases and J 5 bases; bases outside gene matches: 6. CDR3 residues: CAWASGSVNNEQFF. The CDR3, as DNA: TGTGCCTGGGCTAGCGGGAGTGTCAACAATGAGCAGTTCTTC.

On this clonotype itself: The junction does not match germline at one end; this may be a read error. This rearrangement joins TRBV7-9 to TRBJ2-5; D may correspond to TRBD1 or TRBD2 (5 bases each). The germline V gene has CDR1 SEHNR and CDR2 FQNEAQ (reference sequence). There are 11 residues in the CDR3. CDR3 in amino acids: CASSSAGTDDF. In DNA form, the CDR3 reads TGTGCCAGCAGCTCTGCCGGGACGGACGACTTC.

This clonotype showed up just a few times. V and J are TRBV3-1 and TRBJ2-1; D remains ambiguous. Per germline, CDR1 LGHDT and CDR2 YNNKEL (reference sequence). The CDR3 sequence is 16 residues long. The V end was cut by 0 bases, the J end by 9 bases, with 18 bases between. Here the CDR3 DNA reads TGTGCCAGCAGCCAAGAGCTCTGGTCTACAAGTAGTGAGCAGTTCTTC. Protein sequence: CASSQELWSTSSEQFF.

This clonotype was seen a few times. The genes are TRBV20-1 and TRBJ2-7; D call uncertain. This CDR3 is built from 16 residues. Germline V CDR1 and CDR2: DFQATT, SNEGSKA (reference sequence). V dropped 3 bases and J dropped 2 bases, with 20 bases sitting between them. This CDR3 is CSASGPSRVGPYEQYF. The CDR3, as DNA: TGCAGTGCTAGTGGCCCAAGTCGGGTGGGCCCCTACGAGCAGTACTTC.

In this sample, this clonotype turned up a few times. The V and J genes are TRBV24-1 and TRBJ2-1; 15 nucleotides line up with TRBD2. This CDR3 has 19 amino acids. Germline V gene sequence: CDR1 KGHDR, CDR2 SFDVKD. V dropped 3 bases and J dropped 0; count of bases not matched to a gene: 5. The CDR3 loop is CATSDGGLAGGRSYNEQFF. DNA for the CDR3: TGTGCCACCAGTGATGGGGGACTAGCGGGAGGCCGCTCCTACAATGAGCAGTTCTTC.

This clonotype has a count of ten or more. This chain joins TRBV5-1 and TRBJ1-1; D remains unclear. This CDR3 contains 14 residues. CDR1 and CDR2 (germline): SGHRS, YFSETQ. The V end was cut by 5 bases, the J end by 5 bases, with 16 bases between. CDR3 sequence reads: CASRLPGGETEAFF. Here the CDR3 DNA reads TGCGCCAGCAGATTACCAGGTGGGGAAACTGAAGCTTTCTTT.